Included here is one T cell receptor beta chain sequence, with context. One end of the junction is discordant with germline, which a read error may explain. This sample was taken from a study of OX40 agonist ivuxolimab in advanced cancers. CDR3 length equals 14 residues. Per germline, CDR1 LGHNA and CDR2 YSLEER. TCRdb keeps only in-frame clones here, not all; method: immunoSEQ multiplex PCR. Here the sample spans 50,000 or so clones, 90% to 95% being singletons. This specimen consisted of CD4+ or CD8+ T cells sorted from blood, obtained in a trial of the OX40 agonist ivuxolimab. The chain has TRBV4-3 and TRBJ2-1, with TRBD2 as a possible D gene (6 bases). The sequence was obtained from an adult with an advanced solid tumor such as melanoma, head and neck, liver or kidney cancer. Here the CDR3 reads CASNQDLGLNEQFF. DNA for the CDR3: TGCGCCAGCAACCAAGATCTGGGACTGAATGAGCAGTTCTTC.